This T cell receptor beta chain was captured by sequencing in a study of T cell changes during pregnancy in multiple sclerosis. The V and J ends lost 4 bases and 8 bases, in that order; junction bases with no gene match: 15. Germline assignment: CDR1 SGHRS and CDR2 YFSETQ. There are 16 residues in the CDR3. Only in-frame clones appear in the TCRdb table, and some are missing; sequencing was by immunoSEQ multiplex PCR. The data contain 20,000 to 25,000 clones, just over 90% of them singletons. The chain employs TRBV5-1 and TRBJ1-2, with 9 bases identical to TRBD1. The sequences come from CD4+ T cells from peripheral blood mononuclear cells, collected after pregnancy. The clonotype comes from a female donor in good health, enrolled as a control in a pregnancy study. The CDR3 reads CASSPKSWGDRVGYTF. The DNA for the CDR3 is TGCGCCAGCAGCCCTAAATCCTGGGGGGACAGGGTCGGCTACACCTTC.